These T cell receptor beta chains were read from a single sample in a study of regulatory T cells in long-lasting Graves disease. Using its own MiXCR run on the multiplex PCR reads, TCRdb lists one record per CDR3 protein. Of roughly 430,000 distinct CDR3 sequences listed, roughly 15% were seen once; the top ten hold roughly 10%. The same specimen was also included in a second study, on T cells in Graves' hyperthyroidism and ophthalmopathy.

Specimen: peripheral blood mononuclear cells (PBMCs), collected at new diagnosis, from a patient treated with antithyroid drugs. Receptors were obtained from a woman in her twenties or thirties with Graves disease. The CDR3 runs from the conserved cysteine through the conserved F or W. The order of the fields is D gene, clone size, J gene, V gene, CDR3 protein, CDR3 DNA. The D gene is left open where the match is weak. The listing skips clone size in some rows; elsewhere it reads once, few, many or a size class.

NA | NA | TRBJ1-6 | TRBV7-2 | CASSFRRVFQSSANSPPHF | TGTGCCAGCAGCTTTCGTCGAGTTTTTCAGTCGTCCGCTAATTCACCCCCCCACTTT
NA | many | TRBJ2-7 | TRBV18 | CASSPSLNYEQYF | TGTGCCAGCTCACCGAGCCTAAACTACGAGCAGTACTTC
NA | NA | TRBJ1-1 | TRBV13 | CASSLLAQMNTEAFF | TGTGCCAGCAGCTTACTTGCACAGATGAACACTGAAGCTTTCTTT
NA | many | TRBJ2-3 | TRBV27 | CASSTGLGLMGRTDTQYF | TGTGCCAGCAGTACAGGCCTGGGGCTAATGGGGCGCACAGATACGCAGTATTTT
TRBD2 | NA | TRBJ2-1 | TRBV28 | CASIAGTSGSNEQFF | TGTGCCAGCATAGCGGGGACTAGCGGGAGTAATGAGCAGTTCTTC
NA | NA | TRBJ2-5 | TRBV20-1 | CSARAWQGVGETQYF | TGCAGTGCTAGAGCTTGGCAGGGTGTCGGGGAGACCCAGTACTTC
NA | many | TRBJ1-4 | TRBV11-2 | CASSLDESNEKLFF | TGTGCCAGCAGCTTAGACGAGAGTAATGAAAAACTGTTTTTT
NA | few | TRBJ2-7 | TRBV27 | CASRKPGHYEQYF | TGTGCCAGCAGAAAACCGGGACATTACGAGCAGTACTTC
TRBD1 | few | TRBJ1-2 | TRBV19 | CASTRQGDYGYTF | TGTGCCAGTACAAGACAGGGAGACTATGGCTACACCTTC
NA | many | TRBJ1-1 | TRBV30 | CAWSRKRVTEAFF | TGTGCCTGGAGTCGGAAGAGGGTGACTGAAGCTTTCTTT
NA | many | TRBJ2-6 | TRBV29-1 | CSVDFGAGANVLTF | NA
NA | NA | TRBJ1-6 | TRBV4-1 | CASSQDPPRTAANSPLHF | TGCGCCAGCAGCCAAGATCCCCCGCGGACAGCCGCGAATTCACCCCTCCACTTT
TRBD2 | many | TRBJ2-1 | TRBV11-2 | CASSLVPGLGTSGRYNEQFF | TGTGCCAGCAGCTTAGTCCCGGGACTTGGGACTAGCGGACGCTACAATGAGCAGTTCTTC
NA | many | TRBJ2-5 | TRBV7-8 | CASSKPGTGQETQYF | TGTGCCAGCAGTAAGCCCGGGACTGGGCAAGAGACCCAGTACTTC
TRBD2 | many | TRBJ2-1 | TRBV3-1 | CASSVGLAEMLYNEQFF | TGTGCCAGCAGCGTAGGACTAGCGGAGATGCTATACAATGAGCAGTTCTTC
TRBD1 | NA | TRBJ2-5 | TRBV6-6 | CASSSYQGAPEETQYF | TGTGCCAGCAGTTCTTACCAGGGGGCGCCAGAAGAGACCCAGTACTTC
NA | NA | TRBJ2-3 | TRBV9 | CASSSRRVGTDTQYF | TGTGCCAGCAGCTCAAGGCGGGTGGGCACAGATACGCAGTATTTT
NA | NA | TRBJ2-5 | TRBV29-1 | CSVGAPGPQETQYF | TGCAGCGTTGGGGCGCCCGGGCCCCAAGAGACCCAGTACTTC
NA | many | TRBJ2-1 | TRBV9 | CASSPRRNEQFF | TGTGCCAGCAGCCCCAGACGCAATGAGCAGTTCTTC
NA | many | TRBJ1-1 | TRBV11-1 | CASSRDLISEAFF | TGTGCCAGCAGCAGGGACTTAATAAGCGAGGCTTTCTTT
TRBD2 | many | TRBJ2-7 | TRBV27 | CASSLTSGSLHEQYF | TGTGCCAGCAGTTTGACTAGCGGGAGTCTCCACGAGCAGTACTTC
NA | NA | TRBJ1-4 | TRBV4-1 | CASSYPGATREKLFF | TGCGCCAGCAGCTACCCGGGAGCCACCAGAGAAAAACTGTTTTTT
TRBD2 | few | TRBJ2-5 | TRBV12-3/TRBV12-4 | CASSLPLAAGAHQETQYF | TGTGCCAGCAGTTTACCCTTAGCAGCGGGAGCCCACCAAGAGACCCAGTACTTC
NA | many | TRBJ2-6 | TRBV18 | CASSHTDSGANVLTF | TGTGCCAGCTCTCACACCGACTCTGGGGCCAACGTCCTGACTTTC
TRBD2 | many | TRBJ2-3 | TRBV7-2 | CASSFYLADRTDTQYF | TGTGCCAGCAGCTTCTACCTAGCGGATAGAACAGATACGCAGTATTTT
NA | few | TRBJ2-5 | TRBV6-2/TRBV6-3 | CASSFSRYQETQYF | TGTGCCAGCAGTTTCTCGCGGTACCAAGAGACCCAGTACTTC
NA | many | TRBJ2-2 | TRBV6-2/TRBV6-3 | CASTQGRSGELFF | TGTGCCAGCACCCAGGGGAGGTCCGGGGAGCTGTTTTTT
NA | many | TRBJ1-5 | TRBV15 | CATSRERGWGQPQHF | TGTGCCACCAGCAGAGAGAGGGGCTGGGGTCAGCCCCAGCATTTT
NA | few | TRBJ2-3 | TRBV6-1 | CTSRPGGGRPDTQYF | TGTACCAGCAGGCCTGGGGGCGGGAGACCAGATACGCAGTATTTT
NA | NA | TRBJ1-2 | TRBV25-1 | CASSDMTGYYGYTF | TGTGCCAGCAGTGATATGACGGGGTACTATGGCTACACCTTC
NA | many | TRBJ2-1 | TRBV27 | CASSLFSLHLQTEQFF | TGTGCCAGCAGTTTATTTTCCCTCCATTTGCAGACGGAGCAGTTCTTC
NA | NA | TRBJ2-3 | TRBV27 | CASRGLYRTDTQYF | TGTGCCAGCAGGGGACTCTACCGCACAGATACGCAGTATTTT
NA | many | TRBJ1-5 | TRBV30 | CAWNRGSNQPQHF | TGTGCCTGGAATAGGGGTAGCAATCAGCCCCAGCATTTT
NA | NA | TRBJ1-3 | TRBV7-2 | CASSRRAGVGNTIYF | TGTGCCAGCAGCCGGAGGGCCGGGGTTGGAAACACCATATATTTT